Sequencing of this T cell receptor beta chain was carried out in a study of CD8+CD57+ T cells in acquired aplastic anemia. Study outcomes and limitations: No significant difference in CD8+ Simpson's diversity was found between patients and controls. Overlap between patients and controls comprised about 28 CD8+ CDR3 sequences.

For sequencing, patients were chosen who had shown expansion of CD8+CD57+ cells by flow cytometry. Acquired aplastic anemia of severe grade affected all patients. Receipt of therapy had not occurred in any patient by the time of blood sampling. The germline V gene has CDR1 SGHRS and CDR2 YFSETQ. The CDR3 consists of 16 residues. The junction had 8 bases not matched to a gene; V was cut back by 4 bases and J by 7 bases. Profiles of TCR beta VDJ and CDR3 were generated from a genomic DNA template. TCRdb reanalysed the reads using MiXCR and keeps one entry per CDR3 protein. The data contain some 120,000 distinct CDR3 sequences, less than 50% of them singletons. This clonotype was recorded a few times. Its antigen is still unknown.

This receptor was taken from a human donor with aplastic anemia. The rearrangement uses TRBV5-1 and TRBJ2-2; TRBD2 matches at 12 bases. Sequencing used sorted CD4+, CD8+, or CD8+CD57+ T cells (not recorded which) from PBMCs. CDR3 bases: TGCGCCAGCAGCCACTATAAGACTAGCGGGGGCGGGGAGCTGTTTTTT. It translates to CASSHYKTSGGGELFF.